A single sample gave rise to the 25 T cell receptor beta chains below, sequenced in a study of blood T cell repertoires in COVID-19. Assay used: immunoSEQ multiplex PCR; TCRdb lists only in-frame clones, some missing. There are approximately 58,000 clones in the sample; about 81% occur only once, and roughly 30% lies in the top ten. The sample was peripheral blood. These receptors were obtained from a man aged 55 to 70 with COVID-19, enrolled during active disease.

The DNA of the CDR3 is TGTGCCAGCAGCCCGGACTGGAGCTCCTACAATGAGCAGTTCTTC. It encodes CASSPDWSSYNEQFF. The chain recombines TRBV14 with TRBJ2-1; possibly TRBD2 for D (5 bases). Germline V CDR1 and CDR2: SGHDN, FVKESK. The CDR3 is 15 residues long. V was clipped by 4 bases and J by 0 bases, with 10 bases between them.

In nucleotides, the CDR3 is TGCAGCGTTGAAGATGATAAAGACATCTACGAGCAGTACTTC. Amino acid sequence: CSVEDDKDIYEQYF. The chain has TRBV29-1 and TRBJ2-7; D not certain. The germline V gene has CDR1 SQVTM and CDR2 ANQGSEA. Trimming removed 0 bases from V and 3 bases from J, with 12 bases in between. CDR3 length equals 14 residues.

The V gene is TRBV6-1, the J gene TRBJ1-5; D perhaps matches TRBD1 (6 bases). The CDR3 is made up of 15 amino acids. The V end was cut by 3 bases, the J end by 9 bases, with 18 bases between. Germline lookup yields CDR1 MNHNS and CDR2 SASEGT. The CDR3 DNA reads TGTGCCAGCAGTGAGGGGACACCAATTTTAACGCCCCAGCATTTT. Translation gives CASSEGTPILTPQHF.

The chain links TRBV4-3 to TRBJ2-2; TRBD2 agrees at 10 bases. The V gene's germline CDR1 is LGHNA and CDR2 YSLEER. V was clipped by 2 bases and J by 0 bases; unmatched bases: 0. The CDR3 is 16 residues long. The CDR3, as DNA: TGCGCCAGCAGCCAACTAGCGGGAGCGAACACCGGGGAGCTGTTTTTT. Translated, it gives CASSQLAGANTGELFF.

The V gene is TRBV6-6, the J gene TRBJ2-7; no clear D gene. Trimming shortened V by 7 bases and J by 1 base, and 14 bases separated the two germline ends. The CDR3 length is 14 residues. Germline assignment: CDR1 MNHNY and CDR2 SVGAGI (reference sequence). As DNA, the CDR3 is TGTGCCAGCATCCCCTTTGGCGGATCCTACGAGCAGTACTTC. Translated: CASIPFGGSYEQYF.

The CDR3 DNA follows: TGCGCCAGCAGCACCGAGGGAGGTCAGCCCCAGCATTTT. Its protein product is CASSTEGGQPQHF. The chain is built from TRBV5-1 and TRBJ1-5; no clear D. The CDR3 covers 13 residues. Germline CDR1 and CDR2: SGHRS and YFSETQ. With 4 bases removed from V and 6 bases from J, the gap between germline ends came to 11 bases.

The chain recombines TRBV19 with TRBJ2-7; 7 nucleotides match TRBD2. This CDR3 has 14 amino acids. Germline-derived CDR1 and CDR2 are LNHDA and SQIVND (reference sequence). The V and J ends lost 5 bases and 3 bases, in that order; junction bases with no gene match: 7. The CDR3 region is CASSAQSGNYEQYF. Here the CDR3 DNA reads TGTGCCAGTAGTGCCCAAAGCGGGAACTACGAGCAGTACTTC.

V gene TRBV12-3 or TRBV12-4 combines with J gene TRBJ2-5; D remains unclear. The CDR3 contains 13 residues. V was trimmed by 2 bases and J by 3 bases, leaving 7 bases between them. This chain's CDR3 is CASSLSPEETQYF. In DNA form, the CDR3 reads TGTGCCAGCAGTTTATCTCCGGAAGAGACCCAGTACTTC.

This clone was found a few times. Other DNA sequences from this sample encode an identical CDR3 as well. The CDR3 DNA reads as TGTGCCACCAGCAGAGAGGGGGGTGGCTATGGCTACACCTTC. Translation: CATSREGGGYGYTF. The rearrangement joins TRBV15 to TRBJ1-2, with D tentatively TRBD1 (5 bases). The CDR3 covers 14 residues. Between the trimmed V and J ends, which lost 0 bases and 4 bases, there was a span of 9 bases. Germline CDR1 LNHNV, CDR2 YYDKDF (reference sequence).

This clone was seen more than once but under ten times. This rearrangement joins TRBV9 to TRBJ1-2; tentatively, D is TRBD1 (5 bases). The CDR3 extends over 14 amino acids. V gave up 3 bases and J gave up 4 bases, with 13 bases separating them. Germline CDR1 is SGDLS and CDR2 is YYNGEE. The CDR3 protein is CASSAQVPSYGYTF. CDR3 bases: TGTGCCAGCAGCGCACAGGTTCCAAGCTATGGCTACACCTTC.

This clone has a single count. This chain joins TRBV27 and TRBJ1-2, with D maybe TRBD1 (5 bases). Trimming shortened V by 5 bases and J by 5 bases, and 12 bases separated the two germline ends. Germline CDR1 MNHEY, CDR2 SMNVEV (reference sequence). The CDR3 length is 13 residues. The CDR3 protein is CASSPRTQYGYTF. In DNA, the CDR3 is TGTGCCAGCAGTCCCCGGACACAATATGGCTACACCTTC.

The chain joins TRBV6-5 to TRBJ1-3; 10 bases are shared with TRBD1. CDR3 length: 14 residues. CDR1 MNHEY and CDR2 SVGAGI come from the germline V gene. The junction had 4 bases not matched to a gene; V was cut back by 6 bases and J by 5 bases. This CDR3 reads CASRPGQGRNTIYF. The CDR3 DNA reads TGTGCCAGCAGACCGGGACAGGGGCGAAACACCATATATTTT.

V and J are TRBV11-2 and TRBJ2-3, with D perhaps matching TRBD2 (7 bases). Trimming left V 5 bases short and J 5 bases short, with 23 bases between. There are 17 residues in the CDR3. Germline assignment: CDR1 SGHAT and CDR2 FQNNGV. CDR3 coding DNA: TGTGCCAGCAGCGTCGGCTTGACGGGGGGCAGAGGAGATACGCAGTATTTT. Translation gives CASSVGLTGGRGDTQYF. Full variable domain (rest looked up from reference TRBV11-2 and TRBJ2-3): EAGVAQSPRYKIIEKRQSVAFWCNPISGHATLYWYQQILGQGPKLLIQFQNNGVVDDSQLPKDRFSAERLKGVDSTLKIQPAKLEDSAVYLCASSVGLTGGRGDTQYFGPGTRLTVL.

The rearrangement joins TRBV7-9 to TRBJ1-3; possible D gene TRBD1, 5 bases. Trimming stripped 8 bases from V and 2 bases from J, with 13 bases between. CDR3 length equals 14 residues. CDR1 is SEHNR, CDR2 FQNEAQ, per germline (reference sequence). CDR3 loop: CASGGLQPGNTIYF. Here the CDR3 DNA reads TGTGCCAGCGGGGGGTTACAACCTGGAAACACCATATATTTT.

The chain uses TRBV18 and TRBJ2-7; TRBD2 might be the D (6 bases). The ends were cut back, 2 bases at V and 1 base at J, with 12 bases in the middle. Germline V gene lookup returns CDR1 KGHSH and CDR2 LQKENI. The CDR3 runs 15 residues. CDR3 sequence reads: CASSPSWDSSYEQYF. The CDR3 nucleotides are TGTGCCAGCTCACCATCATGGGACTCGTCCTACGAGCAGTACTTC.

The count of this clone is one. The chain recombines TRBV5-1 with TRBJ2-2; D call uncertain. Germline CDR1 SGHRS, CDR2 YFSETQ. There are 15 residues in the CDR3. V was cut by 5 bases and J by 4 bases, with 15 bases left in between. The CDR3 DNA is TGCGCCAGCAGGGTCGGTCATCAGGCCACCGGGGAGCTGTTTTTT. Its protein product is CASRVGHQATGELFF.

This rearrangement joins TRBV6-6 to TRBJ2-5; 11 bases are shared with TRBD2. The germline CDR1 and CDR2 sequences are MNHNY and SVGAGI (reference sequence). The trim removed 7 bases at V and 2 bases at J, leaving 6 bases unmatched. The CDR3 covers 15 residues. CDR3 residues: CASTLAGGKQETQYF. The CDR3 nucleotides read TGTGCCAGCACCCTAGCGGGAGGAAAACAAGAGACCCAGTACTTC.

V gene TRBV5-1 combines with J gene TRBJ2-1; TRBD2 matches 10 bases. The CDR3 is 17 residues long. The germline gives CDR1 SGHRS, CDR2 YFSETQ. The junction had 8 bases not matched to a gene; V was cut back by 2 bases and J by 3 bases. CDR3 residues: CASSLQTGTSVYNEQFF. The CDR3 DNA follows: TGCGCCAGCAGCTTACAAACCGGGACTAGCGTCTACAATGAGCAGTTCTTC.

The gene calls are TRBV3-1 (or the pseudogene TRBV3-2) and TRBJ1-5; D not certain. The germline V gene has CDR1 LGHDT and CDR2 YNNKEL (reference sequence). The CDR3 is made up of 14 amino acids. Trimming pared 3 bases from V and 0 bases from J, leaving 6 bases between. CDR3 coding DNA: TGTGCCAGCAGCCAGAGGAATAGCAATCAGCCCCAGCATTTT. This sequence encodes CASSQRNSNQPQHF.

This chain's CDR3 is CASSFGLAGGADTQYF. CDR3 coding DNA: TGCGCCAGCAGCTTTGGACTAGCGGGAGGAGCAGATACGCAGTATTTT. The chain joins TRBV5-1 to TRBJ2-3; TRBD2 aligns across 14 bases. V shed 2 bases and J 4 bases; nucleotides not matched to a gene: 3. Germline V gene lookup returns CDR1 SGHRS and CDR2 YFSETQ. The CDR3 consists of 16 residues.

The chain links TRBV9 to TRBJ2-3; tentatively, D is TRBD1 (6 bases). The CDR3 extends over 15 amino acids. Germline-derived CDR1 and CDR2 are SGDLS and YYNGEE. With 0 bases removed from V and 0 bases from J, the gap between germline ends came to 8 bases. CDR3 amino acids: CASSVDGGSTDTQYF. The DNA for the CDR3 is TGTGCCAGCAGCGTAGATGGGGGCAGCACAGATACGCAGTATTTT.

This clone was found a few times. CDR3 in amino acids: CASSQDGAGYNSPLHF. The DNA of the CDR3 is TGCGCCAGCAGCCAAGATGGCGCAGGATATAATTCACCCCTCCACTTT. V usage is TRBV4-1 and J usage is TRBJ1-6; D unresolved. There are 16 residues in the CDR3. V was shortened by 0 bases and J by 4 bases, with 10 bases between the two germline ends. Germline assignment: CDR1 MGHRA and CDR2 YSYEKL.

This clone was seen just once. The V gene is TRBV6-5, the J gene TRBJ1-4; no firm D call. The CDR3 is made up of 14 amino acids. V lost 1 base, J lost 8 bases, and 11 bases lay in between. From germline, CDR1 is MNHEY and CDR2 SVGAGI. CDR3 region: CASSYYGVGEKLFF. In nucleotides, the CDR3 is TGTGCCAGCAGTTACTACGGGGTAGGGGAAAAACTGTTTTTT.

The chain combines TRBV25-1 with TRBJ2-7, with 9 bases aligning to TRBD1. Germline V gives CDR1 MGHDK, CDR2 SYGVNS. The junction had 17 bases not matched to a gene; V was cut back by 3 bases and J by 5 bases. The CDR3 extends over 18 amino acids. The CDR3 DNA reads TGTGCCAGCAGTGATTCCGGGACAGGGATATTAAGGAGGAACGAGCAGTACTTC. Its translation: CASSDSGTGILRRNEQYF.

The chain employs TRBV3-1 (or the pseudogene TRBV3-2) and TRBJ1-1; the D gene is possibly TRBD1 (5 bases). CDR1 and CDR2 from the germline V gene are LGHDT and YNNKEL (reference sequence). The CDR3 runs to 13 residues. V was shortened by 3 bases and J by 3 bases, with 8 bases between the two germline ends. The CDR3, as DNA: TGTGCCAGCAGCCAGGGGGGTGACACTGAAGCTTTCTTT. The encoded protein is CASSQGGDTEAFF.